This T cell receptor (beta chain) was captured by sequencing in a study of blood T cells in healthy people across ages. Study-wide points: In these data, TCR beta diversity tracked strongly with naive T cell percentage.

Those donating, healthy Caucasian individuals from Russia, were aged about 6 to 100. Total RNA, at least 6 micrograms per sample, was extracted from PBMCs. Germline CDR1 reads SGHAT; CDR2 reads FQNNGV. CDR3 length equals 15 residues. A word on this clonotype: Its antigen is not known.

Combining a sample-barcoded 5' primer with a J-beta primer mix, a second PCR ran for about 7 to 11 cycles. TCRdb used MiXCR to reprocess the 5' RACE reads, holding one entry per CDR3 protein. The sample has over 1,300,000 distinct CDR3 sequences, approximately 60% seen once; the top ten hold 6.5% to 8.5%. This receptor was taken from a man aged 18 to 29 in good health. The specimen was blood. This chain connects TRBV11-2 to TRBJ2-7, with 10 bases identical to TRBD2. The end of the DNA is better explained by TRBJ2-5, so the J call may be wrong. The CDR3 here is CASSRSSGSVETQYF. For the CDR3, the DNA is TGTGCCAGCAGCCGTTCTAGCGGGAGTGTTGAGACCCAGTACTTC.